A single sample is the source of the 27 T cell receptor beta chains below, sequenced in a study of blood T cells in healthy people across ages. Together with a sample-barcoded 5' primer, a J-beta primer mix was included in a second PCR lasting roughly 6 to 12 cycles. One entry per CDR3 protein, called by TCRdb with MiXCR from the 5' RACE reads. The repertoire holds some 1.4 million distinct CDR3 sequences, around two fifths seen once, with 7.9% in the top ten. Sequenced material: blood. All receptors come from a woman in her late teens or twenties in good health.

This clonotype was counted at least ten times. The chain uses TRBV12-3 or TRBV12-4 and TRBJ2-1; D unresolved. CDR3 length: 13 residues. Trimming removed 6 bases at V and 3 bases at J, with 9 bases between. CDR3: CASSPTGYNEQFF. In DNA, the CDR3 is TGTGCCAGCAGCCCTACTGGCTACAATGAGCAGTTCTTC.

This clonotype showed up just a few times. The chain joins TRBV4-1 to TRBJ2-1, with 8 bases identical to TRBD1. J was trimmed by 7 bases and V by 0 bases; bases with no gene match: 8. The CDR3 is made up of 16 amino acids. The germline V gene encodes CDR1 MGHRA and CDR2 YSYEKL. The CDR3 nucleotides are TGCGCCAGCAGCCAAGATAGGACAGGGTCCTTGAATGAGCAGTTCTTC. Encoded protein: CASSQDRTGSLNEQFF.

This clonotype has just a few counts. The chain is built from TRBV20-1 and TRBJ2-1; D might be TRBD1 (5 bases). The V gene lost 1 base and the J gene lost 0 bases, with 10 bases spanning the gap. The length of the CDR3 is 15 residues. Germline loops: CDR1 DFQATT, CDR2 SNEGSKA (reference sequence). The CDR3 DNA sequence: TGCAGTGCTAGAGTACGACAGAGCTCCTACAATGAGCAGTTCTTC. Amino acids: CSARVRQSSYNEQFF.

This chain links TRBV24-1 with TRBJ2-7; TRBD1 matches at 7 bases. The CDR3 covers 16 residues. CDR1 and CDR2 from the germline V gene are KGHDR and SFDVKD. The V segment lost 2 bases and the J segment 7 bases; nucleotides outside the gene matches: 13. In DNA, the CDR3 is TGTGCCACCAGTGATTCACAGACCGGGACAGCAGGGGAGCAGTACTTC. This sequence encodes CATSDSQTGTAGEQYF.

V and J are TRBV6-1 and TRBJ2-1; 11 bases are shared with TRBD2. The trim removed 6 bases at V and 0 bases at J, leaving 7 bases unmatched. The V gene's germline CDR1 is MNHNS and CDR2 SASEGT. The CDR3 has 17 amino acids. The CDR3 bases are TGTGCCAGCAGCTGGACTAGCGGGCCTAGCTCCTACAATGAGCAGTTCTTC. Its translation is CASSWTSGPSSYNEQFF.

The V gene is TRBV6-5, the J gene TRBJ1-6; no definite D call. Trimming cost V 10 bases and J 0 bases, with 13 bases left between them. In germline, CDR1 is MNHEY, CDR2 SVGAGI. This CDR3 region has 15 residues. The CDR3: CATLTESSYNSPLHF. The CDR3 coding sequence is TGTGCCACCCTGACCGAGAGCTCCTATAATTCACCCCTCCACTTT.

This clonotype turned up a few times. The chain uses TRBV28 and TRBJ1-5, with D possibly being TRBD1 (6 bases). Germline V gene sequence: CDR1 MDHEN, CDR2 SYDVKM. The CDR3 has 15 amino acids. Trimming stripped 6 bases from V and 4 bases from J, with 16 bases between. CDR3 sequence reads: CASRTWGAGNQPQHF. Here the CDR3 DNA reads TGTGCCAGCAGAACTTGGGGGGCTGGTAATCAGCCCCAGCATTTT.

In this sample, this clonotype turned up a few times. CDR3 coding DNA: TGCGCCACCGGTAGCCCCCGGGGGTCTCAAGAGACCCAGTACTTC. It is translated as CATGSPRGSQETQYF. The genes are TRBV4-1 and TRBJ2-5; D might be TRBD2 (6 bases). The V end lost 10 bases, the J end lost 2 bases, and 20 bases lay between the germline ends. Germline loops: CDR1 MGHRA, CDR2 YSYEKL. The CDR3 spans 15 residues.

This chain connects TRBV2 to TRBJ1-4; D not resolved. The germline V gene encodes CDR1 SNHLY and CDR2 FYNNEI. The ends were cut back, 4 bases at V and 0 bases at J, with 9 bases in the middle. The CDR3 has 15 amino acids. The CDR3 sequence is CASSAREATNEKLFF. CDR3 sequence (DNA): TGTGCCAGCAGTGCCCGGGAAGCAACTAATGAAAAACTGTTTTTT.

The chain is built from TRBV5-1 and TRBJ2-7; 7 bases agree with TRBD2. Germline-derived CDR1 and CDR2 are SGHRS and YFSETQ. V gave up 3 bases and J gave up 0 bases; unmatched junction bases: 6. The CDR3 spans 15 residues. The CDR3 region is CASSYGTTRSYEQYF. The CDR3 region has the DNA TGCGCCAGCAGCTACGGGACTACTCGCTCCTACGAGCAGTACTTC.

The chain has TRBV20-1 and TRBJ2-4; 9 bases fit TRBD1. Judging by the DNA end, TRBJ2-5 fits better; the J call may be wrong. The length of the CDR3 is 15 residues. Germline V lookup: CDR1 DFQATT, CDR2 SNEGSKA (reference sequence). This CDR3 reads CSARPGTGRVETQYF. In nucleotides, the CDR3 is TGCAGTGCTAGACCCGGGACAGGGAGGGTGGAGACCCAGTACTTC.

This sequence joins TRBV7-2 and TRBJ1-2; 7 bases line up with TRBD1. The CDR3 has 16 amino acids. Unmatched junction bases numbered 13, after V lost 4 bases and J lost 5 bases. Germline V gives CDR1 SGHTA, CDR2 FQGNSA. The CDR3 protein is CASSSRQGFYSYGYTF. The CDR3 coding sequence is TGTGCCAGCAGCTCAAGACAGGGCTTTTACTCTTATGGCTACACCTTC.

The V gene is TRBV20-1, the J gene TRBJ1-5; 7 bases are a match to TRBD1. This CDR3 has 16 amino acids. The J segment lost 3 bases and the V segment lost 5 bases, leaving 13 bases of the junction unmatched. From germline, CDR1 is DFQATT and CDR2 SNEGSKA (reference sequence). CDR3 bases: TGCAGTGCTGGATATCGAGGGGGCGCATTCAATCAGCCCCAGCATTTT. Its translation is CSAGYRGGAFNQPQHF.

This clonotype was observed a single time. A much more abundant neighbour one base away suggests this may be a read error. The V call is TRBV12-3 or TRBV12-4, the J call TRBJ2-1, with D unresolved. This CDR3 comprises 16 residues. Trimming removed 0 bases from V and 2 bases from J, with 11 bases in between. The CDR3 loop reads CASSLAASQAYNEQFF. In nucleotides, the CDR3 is TGTGCCAGCAGTTTAGCAGCCTCCCAGGCCTACAATGAGCAGTTCTTC.

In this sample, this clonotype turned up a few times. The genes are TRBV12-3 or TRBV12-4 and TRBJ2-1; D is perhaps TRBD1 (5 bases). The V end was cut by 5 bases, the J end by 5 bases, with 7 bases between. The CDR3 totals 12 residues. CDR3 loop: CASSMTDNEQFF. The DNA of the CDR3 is TGTGCCAGCAGTATGACAGACAATGAGCAGTTCTTC.

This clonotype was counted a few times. DNA of the CDR3: TGTGCCAGCAGCTTAGGACAGGGGCGAGATAGCAATCAGCCCCAGCATTTT. Translated: CASSLGQGRDSNQPQHF. The chain recombines TRBV7-9 with TRBJ1-5; 8 bases are shared with TRBD1. V was pared by 1 base and J by 0 bases, with 5 bases of the junction left unmatched. The CDR3 covers 17 residues. Germline V lookup: CDR1 SEHNR, CDR2 FQNEAQ (reference sequence).

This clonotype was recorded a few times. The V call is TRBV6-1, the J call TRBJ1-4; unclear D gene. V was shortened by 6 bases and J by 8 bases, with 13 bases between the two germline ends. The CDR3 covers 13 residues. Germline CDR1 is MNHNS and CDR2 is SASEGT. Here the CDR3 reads CASREGDPEKLFF. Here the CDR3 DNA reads TGTGCCAGCAGGGAGGGAGACCCAGAAAAACTGTTTTTT.

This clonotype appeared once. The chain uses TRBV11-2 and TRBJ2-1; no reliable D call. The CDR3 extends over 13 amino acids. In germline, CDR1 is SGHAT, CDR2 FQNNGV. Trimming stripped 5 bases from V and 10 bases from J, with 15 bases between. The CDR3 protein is CASSPAEIGEQFF. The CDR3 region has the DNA TGTGCCAGCAGCCCAGCAGAAATTGGGGAGCAGTTCTTC.

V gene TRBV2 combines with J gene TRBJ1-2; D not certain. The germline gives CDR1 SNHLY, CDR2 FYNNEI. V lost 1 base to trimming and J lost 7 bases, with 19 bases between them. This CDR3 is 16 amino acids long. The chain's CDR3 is CASSEEGLGSGGGYTF. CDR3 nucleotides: TGTGCCAGCAGTGAAGAAGGCTTGGGTTCTGGAGGTGGCTACACCTTC.

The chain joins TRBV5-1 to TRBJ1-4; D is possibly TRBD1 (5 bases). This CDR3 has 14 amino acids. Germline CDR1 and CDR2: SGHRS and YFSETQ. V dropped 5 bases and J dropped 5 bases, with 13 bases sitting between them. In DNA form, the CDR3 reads TGCGCCAGCAGGGTCGGGACGGCGAATGAAAAACTGTTTTTT. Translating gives CASRVGTANEKLFF.

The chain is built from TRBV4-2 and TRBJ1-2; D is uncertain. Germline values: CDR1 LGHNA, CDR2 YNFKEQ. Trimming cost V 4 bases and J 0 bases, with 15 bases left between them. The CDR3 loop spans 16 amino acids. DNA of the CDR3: TGTGCCAGCAGCCTTCGGAGGGCTGAAGCTAACTATGGCTACACCTTC. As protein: CASSLRRAEANYGYTF.

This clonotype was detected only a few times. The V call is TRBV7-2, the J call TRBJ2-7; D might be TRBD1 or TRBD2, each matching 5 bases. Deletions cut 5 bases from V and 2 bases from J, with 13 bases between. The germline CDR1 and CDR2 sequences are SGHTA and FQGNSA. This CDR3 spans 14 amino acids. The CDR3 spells CASSVRGATYEQYF. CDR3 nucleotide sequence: TGTGCCAGCAGCGTGCGAGGGGCTACCTACGAGCAGTACTTC.

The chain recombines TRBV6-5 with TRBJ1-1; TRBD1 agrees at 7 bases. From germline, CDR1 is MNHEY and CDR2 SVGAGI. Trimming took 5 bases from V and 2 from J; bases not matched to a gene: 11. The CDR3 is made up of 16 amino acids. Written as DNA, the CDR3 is TGTGCCAGCAGTCGCCAATGGACAGGACCAAACACTGAAGCTTTCTTT. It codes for CASSRQWTGPNTEAFF.

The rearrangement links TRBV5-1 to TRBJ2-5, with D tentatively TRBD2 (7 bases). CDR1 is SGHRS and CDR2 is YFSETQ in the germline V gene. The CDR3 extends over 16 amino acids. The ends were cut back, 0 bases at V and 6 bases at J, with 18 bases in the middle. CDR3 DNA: TGCGCCAGCAGCTTGGTTGGGCGGGGGCCCCGAAAGACCCAGTACTTC. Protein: CASSLVGRGPRKTQYF.

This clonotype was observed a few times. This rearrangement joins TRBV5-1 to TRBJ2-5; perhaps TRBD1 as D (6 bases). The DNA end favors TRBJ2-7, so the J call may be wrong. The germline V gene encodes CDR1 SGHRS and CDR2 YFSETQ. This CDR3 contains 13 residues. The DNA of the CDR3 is TGCGCCAGCAGCCCCGCACAGGGCACCGAGCAGTACTTC. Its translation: CASSPAQGTEQYF.

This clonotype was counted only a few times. In DNA, the CDR3 is TGCAGTGCTAGGGGGAAACAGGCAGATACGCAGTATTTT. This translates into CSARGKQADTQYF. The chain combines TRBV20-1 with TRBJ2-3; a possible D gene is TRBD1 (5 bases). Germline CDR1 is DFQATT and CDR2 is SNEGSKA (reference sequence). The CDR3 runs to 13 residues. V gave up 3 bases and J gave up 4 bases, with 11 bases separating them.

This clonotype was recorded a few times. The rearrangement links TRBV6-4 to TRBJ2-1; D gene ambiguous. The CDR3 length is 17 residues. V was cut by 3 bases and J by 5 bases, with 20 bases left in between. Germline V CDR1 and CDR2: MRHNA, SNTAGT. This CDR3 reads CASSDGVIRKNNNEQFF. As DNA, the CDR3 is TGTGCCAGCAGTGATGGGGTGATTCGGAAGAATAACAATGAGCAGTTCTTC.